The 10 T cell receptor beta chains below were found in one sample sequenced in a study of cytomegalovirus exposure and HLA in healthy donors (TCRdb year 2017). Library preparation used the immunoSEQ multiplex PCR assay. For the multiplex PCR, a mixture combining 60 forward primers for TCR Vbeta segments and 13 reverse primers for TCR Jbeta segments was used. Not all clones reach the TCRdb copy of this immuneACCESS table, which keeps in-frame sequences only. Checked studies attribute under half of the gap to unresolved V genes and leave the rest unexplained. The sample has roughly 150,000 clones on record, 70% to 75% of them singletons. Clones ranked in the top ten supply 1.5% to 2% of the sample. The specimen was PBMCs. The receptor set was obtained from a woman in her twenties or thirties in good health and CMV-seronegative.

The chain is built from TRBV7-6 and TRBJ2-1, with 12 bases fitting TRBD1. The CDR3 contains 15 residues. Trimming removed 5 bases from V and 9 bases from J; junction bases left unmatched: 8. Per germline, CDR1 SGHVS and CDR2 FNYEAQ. CDR3 bases: TGTGCCAGCAGCCTACCGGGACAGGGGGCGGTTGAGCAGTTCTTC. This translates into CASSLPGQGAVEQFF.

The gene calls are TRBV6-1 and TRBJ2-7; 9 positions match TRBD1. Germline CDR1 reads MNHNS; CDR2 reads SASEGT. Trimming cost V 4 bases and J 2 bases; bases outside gene matches: 9. The CDR3 consists of 16 residues. Here the CDR3 reads CASSALTGGGPYEQYV. Written as DNA, the CDR3 is TGTGCCAGCAGTGCCTTGACAGGGGGTGGCCCCTACGAGCAGTACGTC.

V is TRBV13 and J is TRBJ2-1, with 11 bases that match TRBD2. Germline V gene sequence: CDR1 PRHDT, CDR2 FYEKMQ (reference sequence). This CDR3 is built from 15 residues. With 2 bases clipped from V and 10 bases from J, the junction kept 7 bases outside the gene matches. CDR3 amino acids: CASSLKLAGVQEQFF. CDR3 sequence (DNA): TGTGCCAGCAGCTTAAAACTAGCGGGAGTCCAGGAGCAGTTCTTC.

This rearrangement joins TRBV7-9 to TRBJ2-1, with a weak D call TRBD2 (7 bases). Germline CDR1 reads SEHNR; CDR2 reads FQNEAQ (reference sequence). The CDR3 covers 16 residues. V lost 6 bases and J lost 5, with 20 bases in between. Here the CDR3 reads CASRGGALYGNNEQFF. The CDR3 DNA sequence: TGTGCCAGCAGGGGGGGGGCGTTGTATGGGAACAATGAGCAGTTCTTC.

This chain connects TRBV28 to TRBJ2-3; 15 positions match TRBD2. The germline CDR1 and CDR2 sequences are MDHEN and SYDVKM. The CDR3 has 17 amino acids. V trimming: 2 bases; J trimming: 4 bases; junction bases outside the gene matches: 4. The CDR3 spells CASSLGLAGGQADTQYF. The CDR3 DNA sequence: TGTGCCAGCAGTTTAGGACTAGCGGGGGGGCAGGCAGATACGCAGTATTTT.

The chain combines TRBV18 with TRBJ2-5; 7 nucleotides align to TRBD1. CDR3 length: 15 residues. Germline V gene data show CDR1 as KGHSH and CDR2 as LQKENI. Trimming cost V 6 bases and J 2 bases; bases outside gene matches: 9. For the CDR3, the DNA is TGTGCCAGCTCCCACCCGACAGGGACGCAAGAGACCCAGTACTTC. This gives the protein CASSHPTGTQETQYF.

This clone was seen only a few times. The chain links TRBV7-2 to TRBJ2-5; 10 bases fit TRBD2. The length of the CDR3 is 14 residues. Trimming took 4 bases from V and 2 from J; bases not matched to a gene: 1. Germline CDR1 and CDR2: SGHTA and FQGNSA. This chain's CDR3 is CASSWTSGQETQYF. The CDR3 DNA reads as TGTGCCAGCAGCTGGACTAGCGGACAAGAGACCCAGTACTTC.

On this clone itself: The junction differs from germline at one of its ends, possibly a read error. V and J are TRBV7-7 and TRBJ2-1, with 11 bases identical to TRBD2. The CDR3 runs to 15 residues. Germline loops: CDR1 SSHAT, CDR2 FNYEAQ (reference sequence). CDR3 region: CASSMVAGGDNEQFF. The CDR3 DNA reads as TGTGCTAGCAGCATGGTAGCGGGAGGGGACAATGAGCAGTTCTTC.

J is TRBJ1-1 and V is TRBV7-9; D is undetermined. This CDR3 is built from 14 residues. Germline V gene sequence: CDR1 SEHNR, CDR2 FQNEAQ (reference sequence). Trimming pared 4 bases from V and 7 bases from J, leaving 16 bases between. CDR3 amino acids: CASSSSGSESEAFF. The CDR3 region has the DNA TGTGCCAGCAGCTCGTCCGGGAGCGAAAGTGAAGCTTTCTTT.

This chain uses TRBV6-1 with TRBJ1-2; weak D call: TRBD1 (5 bases). Germline assignment: CDR1 MNHNS and CDR2 SASEGT. V was clipped by 6 bases and J by 4 bases, with 12 bases between them. The CDR3 length is 13 residues. The CDR3 sequence is CASREGGTYGYTF. In nucleotides, the CDR3 is TGTGCCAGCAGGGAGGGAGGGACCTATGGCTACACCTTC.